This T cell receptor beta chain was recorded in a study of CD8+ T cells in alopecia areata. Regarding the study as a whole: A great number of expanded lesional clones endured in scalp and blood during tofacitinib. The presence of one nonresponder keeps the tie between baseline CD8+ expansion and response uncertain.

On this clone itself: The target antigen is unknown. At the DNA level, this CDR3 is encoded by other sequences in the same sample as well.

Extracted RNA was reverse transcribed into cDNA, the sequencing template. This table comes from immunoSEQ multiplex PCR, and its TCRdb copy is limited to in-frame clones, with some not included. The sample lists approximately 150,000 clones; roughly 86% were seen once. Sample treatment: oral pan-JAK inhibitor, 5-10 mg twice daily. Germline V gene lookup returns CDR1 SGHRS and CDR2 YFSETQ. The CDR3 runs 13 residues. The V gene lost 2 bases and the J gene lost 2 bases, with 7 bases spanning the gap. The source material was CD8+ T cells sorted from blood, sampled at week 4, from a patient treated with tofacitinib. The chain recombines TRBV5-1 with TRBJ1-1, with unresolved D. The sequence was obtained from a human donor with alopecia areata. In nucleotides, the CDR3 is TGCGCCAGCAGCTTAGGTAGAAACACTGAAGCTTTCTTT. It translates to CASSLGRNTEAFF.